This T cell receptor (beta chain) was documented in a study of T-cell memory formation after mild COVID-19. The CDR3 contains 14 residues. The germline CDR1 and CDR2 sequences are SNHLY and FYNNEI. The V and J ends lost 6 bases and 5 bases respectively, with 16 bases between them. This clonotype was counted between two and nine times. Its antigen is unknown. TCRdb passed the 5' RACE reads through MiXCR, listing each CDR3 protein once. The sample includes 190,000 or so distinct CDR3 sequences, approximately 10% of them seen just once. The study's findings and limits: The main location of contracting CD4+ clones was CM and EM, and that of contracting CD8+ clones was EMRA. Pre-infection memory already had some responding clones, implying cross-reactive memory joined. Later expanders leaned CD4+, whereas day 15 to 85 contracting clones were balanced CD4/CD8.

The receptor's source is a man aged 18 to 30 who had mild COVID-19 (a few samples of this study predate the infection). Cell type and time point are not known. Sequenced material: PBMCs or a T cell subset sorted from them (not recorded which). The chain employs TRBV2 and TRBJ2-5, with TRBD2 as a possible D gene (6 bases). CDR3 sequence: CASSRDSTGETQYF. The DNA of the CDR3 is TGTGCCAGCAGCCGGGACTCCACCGGTGAGACCCAGTACTTC.